One TCR beta chain is described in this entry. Described treatment: preoperative locoregional IRX-2 cytokine immunotherapy. Samples came from a phase Ib trial of preoperative locoregional IRX-2 cytokine immunotherapy. The V segment lost 5 bases and the J segment 6 bases; nucleotides outside the gene matches: 2. The CDR3 has 13 residues. Germline CDR1 and CDR2: MNHGY and SAAAGT. The data belong to a study of preoperative IRX-2 immunotherapy in early breast cancer. Generated by immunoSEQ multiplex PCR, the TCRdb table keeps only in-frame clones and is missing some. The top ten hold more than 9.5% of the sample, which has about 840 clones, 65% to 75% seen once.

The sequence was collected from a human donor with breast cancer. The rearrangement uses TRBV6-8 and TRBJ2-2; the match to TRBD2 covers 8 bases. Sequences were derived from tumor tissue, sampled after IRX-2 immunotherapy. CDR3 sequence (DNA): TGTGCCAGCAGTGCACTAGCGGCCGGGGAGCTGTTTTTT. Residues: CASSALAAGELFF.